These T cell receptor beta chains were read from a single sample in a study of cytomegalovirus exposure and HLA in healthy donors. Produced via immunoSEQ multiplex PCR; TCRdb's table is partial and in-frame only. The data contain 100,000 to 150,000 clones, 70% to 85% of them singletons. The sequencing input was PBMCs. These receptors were collected from a man in his forties in good health and CMV-seropositive. Each CDR3 is given with its conserved first and last residue. The order of the fields is J gene, D gene, V gene, clone size, CDR3 DNA, CDR3 protein. D genes are given only for firm matches. Where a row states a size, it is once, few, many or the class of an expanded clone; other rows omit it.

J: TRBJ2-6
D: TRBD1
V: TRBV27
size: -
DNA: TGTGCCAGCAGTTTACGACAGGGGGGTCCGAGCTCTGGGGCCAACGTCCTGACTTTC
CDR3: CASSLRQGGPSSGANVLTF

J: TRBJ1-1
D: TRBD1
V: TRBV9
size: -
DNA: TGTGCCAGCAGCGTAGCTGGACAGGGGCAGCGAGCTTTCTTT
CDR3: CASSVAGQGQRAFF

J: TRBJ1-5
D: TRBD1
V: TRBV30
size: -
DNA: TGTGCCTGGGAAGGACAGGGCGGTCAGCCCCAGCATTTT
CDR3: CAWEGQGGQPQHF

J: TRBJ2-1
D: TRBD2
V: TRBV4-1
size: -
DNA: TGCGCCAGCAGCCAAAATTTAGCGGGGTCGCTCAATGAGCAGTTCTTC
CDR3: CASSQNLAGSLNEQFF

J: TRBJ2-5
D: TRBD2
V: TRBV7-2
size: -
DNA: TGTGCCAGCAGCCCCAGACTAGCGGGCCTCCAAGAGACCCAGTACTTC
CDR3: CASSPRLAGLQETQYF

J: TRBJ1-5
D: -
V: TRBV7-8
size: -
DNA: TGTGCCAGCAGCTTAGTACGGGGCAATCAGCCCCAGCATTTT
CDR3: CASSLVRGNQPQHF

J: TRBJ2-3
D: -
V: TRBV5-1
size: -
DNA: TGCGCCAGCAGCTTGGGACACAGCACAGATACGCAGTATTTT
CDR3: CASSLGHSTDTQYF

J: TRBJ2-2
D: -
V: TRBV4-2
size: -
DNA: TGTGCCAGCAACCCATGGGCAGGGCAATCTGGGGAGCTGTTTTTT
CDR3: CASNPWAGQSGELFF

J: TRBJ1-3
D: -
V: TRBV10-3
size: -
DNA: TGTGCCATCAGTGAACGGGACATCTCTGGAAACACCATATATTTT
CDR3: CAISERDISGNTIYF

J: TRBJ2-5
D: TRBD1
V: TRBV18
size: -
DNA: TGTGCCAGCTCACCAGGGACAGGGAAGCAAGGCGGGGAGACCCAGTACTTC
CDR3: CASSPGTGKQGGETQYF

J: TRBJ2-7
D: TRBD1
V: TRBV15
size: -
DNA: TGTGCCACCGGGACAGGGGATCAGGAGCAGTACTTC
CDR3: CATGTGDQEQYF

J: TRBJ2-2
D: TRBD1
V: TRBV6-1
size: few
DNA: TGTGCCAGCCACAGGGGCTCAAACACCGGGGAGCTGTTTTTT
CDR3: CASHRGSNTGELFF

J: TRBJ1-5
D: -
V: TRBV21-1
size: -
DNA: TGTGCCAGCAGCAAACTTAGGGGTTCCCAGCCCCAGCATTTT
CDR3: CASSKLRGSQPQHF

J: TRBJ2-3
D: TRBD2
V: TRBV9
size: -
DNA: TGTGCCAGCAGCGTAGGACTAGCGGGAGTGGCGGATACGCAGTATTTT
CDR3: CASSVGLAGVADTQYF

J: TRBJ1-2
D: TRBD1
V: TRBV5-6
size: -
DNA: TGTGCCAGCCACGTACAGGGGGCGCCGGGAGGCTACACCTTC
CDR3: CASHVQGAPGGYTF

J: TRBJ1-1
D: -
V: TRBV25-1
size: -
DNA: TGTGCCAGCAGTAAGGCAGCGGGTACTGAAGCTTTCTTT
CDR3: CASSKAAGTEAFF

J: TRBJ1-4
D: -
V: TRBV2
size: -
DNA: TGTGCCAGCAGTGAAAGGGGAAGGGAACTGTTTTTT
CDR3: CASSERGRELFF

J: TRBJ2-5
D: TRBD1
V: TRBV5-4
size: -
DNA: TGTGCCAGCAGCTTTGGACAGGGGGTAAAGACCCAGTACTTC
CDR3: CASSFGQGVKTQYF

J: TRBJ2-5
D: TRBD2
V: TRBV30
size: -
DNA: TGTGCCTGGAGTGTTGGGAGCGGGGGACAAGAGACCCAGTACTTC
CDR3: CAWSVGSGGQETQYF

J: TRBJ1-1
D: TRBD1
V: TRBV4-1
size: -
DNA: TGCGCCAGCAGCCCCCGGGACAGGAGGACGAACACTGAAGCTTTCTTT
CDR3: CASSPRDRRTNTEAFF

J: TRBJ1-4
D: -
V: TRBV6-1
size: -
DNA: TGTGCCAGCAGTCCCTACTTCCTTGAAAAACTGTTTTTT
CDR3: CASSPYFLEKLFF

J: TRBJ2-1
D: TRBD2
V: TRBV19
size: -
DNA: TGTGCCAGTAGTCCGTACCCCTCGGGAGCGGGGGCGCCAGGGAATGAGCAGTTCTTC
CDR3: CASSPYPSGAGAPGNEQFF

J: TRBJ2-5
D: -
V: TRBV7-3
size: -
DNA: TGTGCCAGCAGCTTCCGTCAAGAGACCCAGTACTTC
CDR3: CASSFRQETQYF

J: TRBJ2-7
D: -
V: TRBV4-1
size: -
DNA: TGCGCCAGCAGCCAGGTACTCCCCTACGAGCAGTACTTC
CDR3: CASSQVLPYEQYF

J: TRBJ1-1
D: -
V: TRBV14
size: few
DNA: TGTGCCAGCAGCCAAGACCAGAACACTGAAGCTTTCTTT
CDR3: CASSQDQNTEAFF

J: TRBJ1-1
D: -
V: TRBV6-1
size: few
DNA: TGTGCCAGCAGTGAAGCGCTTCGGGGGGGTAGCGCTTTCTTT
CDR3: CASSEALRGGSAFF

J: TRBJ1-5
D: TRBD1
V: TRBV6-5
size: -
DNA: TGTGCCAGCAGTTACTCACGGCAGGGGGAACGGCCCCAGCATTTT
CDR3: CASSYSRQGERPQHF

J: TRBJ2-1
D: TRBD2
V: TRBV5-1
size: few
DNA: TGCGCCAGCAGGACTAGCGGGGGGGCATCCTACAATGAGCAGTTCTTC
CDR3: CASRTSGGASYNEQFF

J: TRBJ2-2
D: -
V: TRBV4-3
size: -
DNA: TGCGCCAGCAGCCAAGAGCGAACCGGGGAGCTGTTTTTT
CDR3: CASSQERTGELFF

J: TRBJ1-1
D: -
V: TRBV5-4
size: -
DNA: TGTGCCAGCAGCGCACCGGGGGGGCCGGGCACTGAAGCTTTCTTT
CDR3: CASSAPGGPGTEAFF

J: TRBJ1-5
D: TRBD1
V: TRBV6-6
size: -
DNA: TGTGCCAGCAGTTACACAGGGGATCAGCCCCAGCATTTT
CDR3: CASSYTGDQPQHF